What follows is one TCR beta chain and its context. Its antigen is still unknown. The data belong to a study of CD8 T cells in ankylosing spondylitis. General study findings and limits: Ankylosing spondylitis blood appeared to carry a characteristic TCR beta motif of roughly 8 highly homologous variants.

TCR beta libraries were made by quantitative 5'-RACE with molecular barcodes. TCRdb re-derived calls from the 5' RACE reads in MiXCR, one entry per CDR3 protein. The table shows a few hundred thousand distinct CDR3 sequences, with about 15% occurring only once. The CDR3 loop spans 12 amino acids. V was clipped by 3 bases and J by 5 bases, with 10 bases between them. Germline CDR1 is DFQATT and CDR2 is SNEGSKA (reference sequence). The sample comprised blood, either unsorted or a sorted T cell fraction (not recorded which). The chain uses TRBV20-1 and TRBJ1-2; weak D call: TRBD1 (6 bases). The source is a male donor with ankylosing spondylitis. The chain's CDR3 is CSASAGQYGYTF. The CDR3 DNA reads as TGCAGTGCTAGTGCTGGACAGTATGGCTACACCTTC.